This T cell receptor beta chain comes out of a study of cytomegalovirus exposure and HLA in healthy donors. The PCR used 60 Vbeta and 13 Jbeta primers. The protocol was immunoSEQ multiplex PCR, while the TCRdb copy is restricted to in-frame clones and leaves out a portion. The table has 200,000 to 250,000 clones, 75% to 90% seen once. Comments on this clone: Its antigen is as yet unknown.

CDR3 size: 14 residues. V was trimmed by 0 bases and J by 8 bases, leaving 9 bases between them. Germline CDR1 reads SGDLS; CDR2 reads YYNGEE. Study-wide results and limits: Later on, a genetic analysis was performed. It linked a missense variant in DCLRE1C with V- and J-gene trimming of TCR beta.

The sample taken for sequencing was PBMCs. The clonotype comes from a woman younger than 30 in good health and CMV-seronegative. The chain uses TRBV9 and TRBJ1-6; D is uncertain. CDR3 bases: TGTGCCAGCAGCGTAGATAACCAGTATTCACCCCTCCACTTT. Protein product: CASSVDNQYSPLHF.